Below, one T cell receptor beta chain is given with its context. The antigen is unknown. The germline V gene has CDR1 SNHLY and CDR2 FYNNEI. This CDR3 contains 16 residues. V lost 7 bases and J 2 bases, leaving 17 bases between the germline ends. The sample comes from a study of cytomegalovirus exposure and HLA in healthy donors. Study-level background: Ancestry clustering placed 70% to 85% of roughly 400 genotyped donors in the Caucasian-associated cluster.

Study-wide results and limits: Later on, an analysis tied approximately 17,000 TCR beta sequences to HLA alleles at 0.05 false discovery rate. As confirmed in vitro, three CMV-associated chains were specific for CMV antigens.

The PCR made use of 60 Vbeta and 13 Jbeta primers. Sequencing used immunoSEQ multiplex PCR; TCRdb keeps in-frame clones, though not all of them. The sample includes under 150,000 clones, roughly 79% of them seen just once. The receptor's source is a woman between 40 and 50 years old in good health and CMV-seropositive. The rearrangement joins TRBV2 to TRBJ1-4; D perhaps matches TRBD1 (6 bases). The specimen sequenced was PBMCs. Here the CDR3 DNA reads TGTGCCAGCACACGGGACGGACAGACTACTAATGAAAAACTGTTTTTT. Amino acids: CASTRDGQTTNEKLFF.